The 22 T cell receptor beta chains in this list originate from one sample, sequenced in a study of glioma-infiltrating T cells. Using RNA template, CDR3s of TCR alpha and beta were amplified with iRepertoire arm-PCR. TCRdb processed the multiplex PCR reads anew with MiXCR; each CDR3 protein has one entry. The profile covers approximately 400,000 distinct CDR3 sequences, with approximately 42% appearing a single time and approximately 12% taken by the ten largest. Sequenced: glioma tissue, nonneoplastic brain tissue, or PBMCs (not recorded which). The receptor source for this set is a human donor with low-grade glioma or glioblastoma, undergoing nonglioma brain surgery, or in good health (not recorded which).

CDR3 bases: TGTGCCAGCAGCCATCATCTCGCAGGGGAAGGGGCCGGGGAGCTGTTTTTT. It specifies CASSHHLAGEGAGELFF. V and J are TRBV4-2 and TRBJ2-2; possible D gene TRBD1, 6 bases. V lost 3 bases and J 6 bases, leaving 20 bases between the germline ends. The CDR3 extends over 17 amino acids. Germline lookup yields CDR1 LGHNA and CDR2 YNFKEQ.

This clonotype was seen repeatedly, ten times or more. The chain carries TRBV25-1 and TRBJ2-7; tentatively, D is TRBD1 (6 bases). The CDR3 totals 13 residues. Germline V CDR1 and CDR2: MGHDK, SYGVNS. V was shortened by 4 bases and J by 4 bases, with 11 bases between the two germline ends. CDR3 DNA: TGTGCCAGCAGTGTGGGCAGGGGATACGAGCAGTACTTC. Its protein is CASSVGRGYEQYF.

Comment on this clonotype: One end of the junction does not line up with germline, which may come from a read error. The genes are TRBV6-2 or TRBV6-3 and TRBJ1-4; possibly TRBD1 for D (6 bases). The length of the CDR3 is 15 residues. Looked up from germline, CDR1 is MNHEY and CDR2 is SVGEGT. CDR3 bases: TGTGCCAGAAGTTATTTGTGGGGGACAAATGAAAAACTGTTTTTT. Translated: CARSYLWGTNEKLFF.

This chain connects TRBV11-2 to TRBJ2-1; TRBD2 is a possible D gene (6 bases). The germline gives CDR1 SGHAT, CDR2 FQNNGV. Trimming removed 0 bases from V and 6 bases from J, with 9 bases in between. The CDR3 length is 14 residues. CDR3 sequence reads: CASSLDGGLNEQFF. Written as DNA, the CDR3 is TGTGCCAGCAGCTTAGACGGGGGACTCAATGAGCAGTTCTTC. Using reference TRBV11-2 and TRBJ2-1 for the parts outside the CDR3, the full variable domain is EAGVAQSPRYKIIEKRQSVAFWCNPISGHATLYWYQQILGQGPKLLIQFQNNGVVDDSQLPKDRFSAERLKGVDSTLKIQPAKLEDSAVYLCASSLDGGLNEQFFGPGTRLTVL.

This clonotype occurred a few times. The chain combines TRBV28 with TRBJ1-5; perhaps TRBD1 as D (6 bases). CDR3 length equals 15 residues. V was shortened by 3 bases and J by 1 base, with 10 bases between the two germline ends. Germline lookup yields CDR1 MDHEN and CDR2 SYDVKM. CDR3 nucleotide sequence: TGTGCCAGCAGTTTTGGGGGCAGGAGCAATCAGCCCCAGCATTTT. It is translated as CASSFGGRSNQPQHF.

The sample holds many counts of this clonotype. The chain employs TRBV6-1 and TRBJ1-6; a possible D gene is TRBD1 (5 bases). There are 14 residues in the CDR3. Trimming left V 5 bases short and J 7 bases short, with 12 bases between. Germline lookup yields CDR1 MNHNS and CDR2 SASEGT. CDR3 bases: TGTGCCAGCAGTTCACAGGCTCTCAATTCACCCCTCCACTTT. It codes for CASSSQALNSPLHF.

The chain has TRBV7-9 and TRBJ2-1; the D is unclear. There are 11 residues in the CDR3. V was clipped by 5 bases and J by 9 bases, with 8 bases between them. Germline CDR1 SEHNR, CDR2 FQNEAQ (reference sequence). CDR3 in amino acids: CASSAEREQFF. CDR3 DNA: TGTGCCAGCAGCGCTGAGCGTGAGCAGTTCTTC. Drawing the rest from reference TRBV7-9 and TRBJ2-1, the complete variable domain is DTGVSQNPRHKITKRGQNVTFRCDPISEHNRLYWYRQTLGQGPEFLTYFQNEAQLEKSRLLSDRFSAERPKGSFSTLEIQRTEQGDSAMYLCASSAEREQFFGPGTRLTVL.

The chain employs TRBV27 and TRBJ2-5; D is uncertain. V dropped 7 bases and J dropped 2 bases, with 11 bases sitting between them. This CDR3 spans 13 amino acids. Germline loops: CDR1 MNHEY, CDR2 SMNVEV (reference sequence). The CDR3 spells CASNLRVQETQYF. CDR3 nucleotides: TGTGCCAGCAATTTGAGAGTACAAGAGACCCAGTACTTC.

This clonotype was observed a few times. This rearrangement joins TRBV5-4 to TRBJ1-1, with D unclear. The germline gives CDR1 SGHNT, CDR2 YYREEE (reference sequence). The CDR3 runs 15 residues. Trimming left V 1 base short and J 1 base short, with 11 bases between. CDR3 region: CASSLPSGRNTEAFF. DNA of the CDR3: TGTGCCAGCAGCTTGCCCTCAGGCAGGAACACTGAAGCTTTCTTT.

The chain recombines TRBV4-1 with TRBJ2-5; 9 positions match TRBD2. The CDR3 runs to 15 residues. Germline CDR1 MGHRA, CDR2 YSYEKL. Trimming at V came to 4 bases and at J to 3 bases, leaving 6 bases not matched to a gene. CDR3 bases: TGCGCCAGCAGCCTACTAGGACTAGCGAAAGAGACCCAGTACTTC. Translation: CASSLLGLAKETQYF.

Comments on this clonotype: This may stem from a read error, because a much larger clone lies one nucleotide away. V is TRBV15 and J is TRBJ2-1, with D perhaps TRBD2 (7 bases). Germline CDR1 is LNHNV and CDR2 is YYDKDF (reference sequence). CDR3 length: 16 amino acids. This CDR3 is CATSRDGGALYNKQFF. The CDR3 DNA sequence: TGTGCCACCAGCAGAGATGGGGGGGCGTTATACAATAAGCAGTTCTTC.

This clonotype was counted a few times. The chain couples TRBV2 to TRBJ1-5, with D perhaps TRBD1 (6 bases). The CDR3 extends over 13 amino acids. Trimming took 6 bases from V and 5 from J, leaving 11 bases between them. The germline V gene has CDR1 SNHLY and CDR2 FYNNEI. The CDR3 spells CASRNREDQPQHF. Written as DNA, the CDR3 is TGTGCCAGCAGGAACAGGGAAGATCAGCCCCAGCATTTT. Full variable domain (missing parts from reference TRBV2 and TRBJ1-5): EPEVTQTPSHQVTQMGQEVILRCVPISNHLYFYWYRQILGQKVEFLVSFYNNEISEKSEIFDDQFSVERPDGSNFTLKIRSTKLEDSAMYFCASRNREDQPQHFGDGTRLSIL.

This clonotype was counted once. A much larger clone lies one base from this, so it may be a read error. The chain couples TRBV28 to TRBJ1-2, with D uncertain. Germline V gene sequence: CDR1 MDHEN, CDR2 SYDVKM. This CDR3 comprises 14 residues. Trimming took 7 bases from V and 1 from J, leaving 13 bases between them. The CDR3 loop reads CASTFGSNNYGYTF. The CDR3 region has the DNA TGTGCCAGCACTTTCGGTAGCAATAACTATGGCTACACCTTC.

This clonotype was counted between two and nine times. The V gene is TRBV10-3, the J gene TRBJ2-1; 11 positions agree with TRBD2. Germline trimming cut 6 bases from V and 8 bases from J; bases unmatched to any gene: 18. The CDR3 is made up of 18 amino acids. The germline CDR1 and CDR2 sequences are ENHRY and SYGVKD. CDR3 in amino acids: CAISSPGLAGTQAHEQFF. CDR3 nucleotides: TGTGCCATCAGCTCTCCCGGACTAGCGGGTACGCAGGCCCATGAGCAGTTCTTC.

The CDR3 here is CASSLRHPDRGWTDTQYF. For the CDR3, the DNA is TGCGCCAGCAGCCTCCGGCACCCAGACAGGGGTTGGACAGATACGCAGTATTTT. This chain connects TRBV4-1 to TRBJ2-3, with 8 positions matching TRBD1. Germline V CDR1 and CDR2: MGHRA, YSYEKL. The CDR3 length is 18 residues. J lost 3 bases, V lost 4 bases, and 15 bases had no gene match.

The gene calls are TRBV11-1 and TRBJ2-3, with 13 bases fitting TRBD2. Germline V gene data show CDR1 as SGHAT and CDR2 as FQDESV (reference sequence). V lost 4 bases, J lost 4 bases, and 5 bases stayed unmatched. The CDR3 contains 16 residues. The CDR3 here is CASSSGTSGIADTQYF. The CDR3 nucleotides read TGTGCCAGCAGCTCCGGGACTAGCGGGATCGCAGATACGCAGTATTTT.

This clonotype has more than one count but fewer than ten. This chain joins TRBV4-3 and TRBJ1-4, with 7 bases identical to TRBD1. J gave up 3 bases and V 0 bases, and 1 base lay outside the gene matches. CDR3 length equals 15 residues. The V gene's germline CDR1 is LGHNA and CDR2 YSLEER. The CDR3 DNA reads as TGCGCCAGCAGCCAAGAGGGACAGCCTAATGAAAAACTGTTTTTT. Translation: CASSQEGQPNEKLFF.

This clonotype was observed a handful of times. The CDR3 loop is CASSTPGTGGYEQYF. As DNA, the CDR3 is TGTGCCAGCAGCACACCCGGGACAGGGGGCTACGAGCAGTACTTC. The V gene is TRBV7-9, the J gene TRBJ2-7; 11 bases align to TRBD1. Unmatched junction bases numbered 6, after V lost 5 bases and J lost 3 bases. The CDR3 is made up of 15 amino acids. CDR1 is SEHNR and CDR2 is FQNEAQ in the germline V gene (reference sequence). Full variable domain (missing parts from reference TRBV7-9 and TRBJ2-7): DTGVSQNPRHKITKRGQNVTFRCDPISEHNRLYWYRQTLGQGPEFLTYFQNEAQLEKSRLLSDRFSAERPKGSFSTLEIQRTEQGDSAMYLCASSTPGTGGYEQYFGPGTRLTVT.

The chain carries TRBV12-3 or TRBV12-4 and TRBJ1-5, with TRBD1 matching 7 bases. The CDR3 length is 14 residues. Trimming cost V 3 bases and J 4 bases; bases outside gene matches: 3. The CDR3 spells CASSLTGWNQPQHF. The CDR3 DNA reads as TGTGCCAGCAGTTTGACAGGGTGGAATCAGCCCCAGCATTTT.

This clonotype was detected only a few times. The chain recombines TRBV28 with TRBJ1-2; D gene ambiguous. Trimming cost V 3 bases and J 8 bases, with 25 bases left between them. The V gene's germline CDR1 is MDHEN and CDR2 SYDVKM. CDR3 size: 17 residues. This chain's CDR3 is CASSFLTLRAQPGGYTF. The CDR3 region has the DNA TGTGCCAGCAGTTTCCTCACTCTGAGGGCGCAACCCGGCGGCTACACCTTC.

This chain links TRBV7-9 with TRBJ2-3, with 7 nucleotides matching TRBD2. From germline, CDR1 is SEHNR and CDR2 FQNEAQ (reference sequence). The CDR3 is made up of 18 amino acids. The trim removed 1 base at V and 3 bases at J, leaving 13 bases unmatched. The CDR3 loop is CASSLERWGGSRTDTQYF. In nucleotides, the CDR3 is TGTGCCAGCAGCTTAGAGCGGTGGGGCGGGAGTCGGACAGATACGCAGTATTTT.

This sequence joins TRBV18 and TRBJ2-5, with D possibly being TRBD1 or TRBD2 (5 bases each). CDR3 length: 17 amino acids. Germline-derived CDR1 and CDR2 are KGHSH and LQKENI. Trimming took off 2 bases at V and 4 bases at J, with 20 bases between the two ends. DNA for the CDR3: TGTGCCAGCTCACCAATACAATCGGGACGGGGCGGAGAGACCCAGTACTTC. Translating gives CASSPIQSGRGGETQYF. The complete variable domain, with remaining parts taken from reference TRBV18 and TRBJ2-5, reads NAGVMQNPRHLVRRRGQEARLRCSPMKGHSHVYWYRQLPEEGLKFMVYLQKENIIDESGMPKERFSAEFPKEGPSILRIQQVVRGDSAAYFCASSPIQSGRGGETQYFGPGTRLLVL.